The 10 T cell receptor beta chains presented below share a single source sample, sequenced in a study of cytomegalovirus exposure and HLA in healthy donors (dated by TCRdb to the late 2010s). Libraries were constructed by the immunoSEQ multiplex PCR assay. For the multiplex PCR, a mixture combining 60 forward primers for TCR Vbeta segments and 13 reverse primers for TCR Jbeta segments was used. In its TCRdb copy, this immuneACCESS table keeps in-frame sequences only and misses some clones. Where compared with another copy, unresolved V genes explain less than half of these, and the others have no known cause. The sample records around 89,000 clones, 76% of which are singletons. About 3.1% of the sample goes to the ten largest clones. The sequencing sample was made of PBMCs. Receptors were obtained from a man between 40 and 49 years old in good health and CMV-seronegative.

The chain has TRBV4-1 and TRBJ2-7, with 9 positions matching TRBD2. With V trimmed by 2 bases and J by 5 bases, 7 bases remained unmatched. The germline V gene has CDR1 MGHRA and CDR2 YSYEKL. This CDR3 spans 15 amino acids. For the CDR3, the DNA is TGCGCCAGCAGCCAACTGCGGGGGGGCCCCAACGAGCAGTACTTC. Its protein is CASSQLRGGPNEQYF.

V usage is TRBV7-6 and J usage is TRBJ1-2; D call uncertain. CDR3 length: 13 amino acids. Trimming pared 4 bases from V and 7 bases from J, leaving 13 bases between. In germline, CDR1 is SGHVS, CDR2 FNYEAQ. The CDR3: CASSSVPPGGYTF. The CDR3 region has the DNA TGTGCCAGCAGCTCCGTGCCGCCGGGTGGCTACACCTTC.

This chain uses TRBV28 with TRBJ1-2; perhaps TRBD1 as D (5 bases). This CDR3 has 14 residues. In germline, CDR1 is MDHEN, CDR2 SYDVKM. Trimming took 5 bases from V and 4 from J, leaving 14 bases between them. This CDR3 is CASSIPPGGYGYTF. CDR3 DNA sequence: TGTGCCAGCAGTATTCCCCCGGGGGGCTATGGCTACACCTTC.

The gene calls are TRBV30 and TRBJ1-6, with TRBD1 as a possible D gene (6 bases). V lost 4 bases to trimming and J lost 6 bases, with 13 bases between them. The CDR3 is made up of 14 amino acids. Germline V gene lookup returns CDR1 GTSNPN and CDR2 SVGIG (reference sequence). This chain's CDR3 is CAWTQGIFNSPLHF. The DNA of the CDR3 is TGTGCCTGGACCCAGGGGATATTTAATTCACCCCTCCACTTT.

This clone was seen a single time. The chain carries TRBV6-1 and TRBJ2-2; TRBD1 matches 7 bases. Losses at the gene ends were 8 bases for V and 3 bases for J; bases not matched to a gene: 6. CDR3 length: 14 amino acids. Germline V CDR1 and CDR2: MNHNS, SASEGT. For the CDR3, the DNA is TGTGCCAGCCCAAGACAGGGAGACACCGGGGAGCTGTTTTTT. It codes for CASPRQGDTGELFF.

This chain connects TRBV7-3 to TRBJ2-7; 8 bases map to TRBD2. CDR1 is SGHTA, CDR2 FQGTGA, per germline. J was trimmed by 4 bases and V by 2 bases; bases with no gene match: 7. The CDR3 spans 15 residues. DNA for the CDR3: TGTGCCAGCAGCTTAGCCGGGGGGGCCGAGTACGAGCAGTACTTC. It is translated as CASSLAGGAEYEQYF.

This clone was seen only a few times. The chain joins TRBV19 to TRBJ1-5, with TRBD1 matching 11 bases. The CDR3 covers 15 residues. CDR1 is LNHDA and CDR2 is SQIVND in the germline V gene (reference sequence). V lost 11 bases and J lost 5; bases outside the gene matches: 11. CDR3 nucleotide sequence: TGTGCCTCCCACCGAGGGGACAGGGGGGATCAGCCCCAGCATTTT. Amino acids: CASHRGDRGDQPQHF.

The rearrangement uses TRBV7-2 and TRBJ1-6; D remains ambiguous. Germline V gene sequence: CDR1 SGHTA, CDR2 FQGNSA. CDR3 length: 12 residues. V was trimmed by 1 base and J by 9 bases, leaving 4 bases between them. The CDR3 loop is CASSLGSSPLHF. CDR3 DNA sequence: TGTGCCAGCAGCTTAGGTAGTTCACCCCTCCACTTT.

This clone was counted a few times. The rearrangement links TRBV6-1 to TRBJ2-1; 8 bases are a match to TRBD2. With 0 bases clipped from V and 5 bases from J, the junction kept 12 bases outside the gene matches. This CDR3 spans 18 amino acids. Germline CDR1 is MNHNS and CDR2 is SASEGT. The DNA for the CDR3 is TGTGCCAGCAGTGAAGCCCTGGGACGGGCTAGCGGGCACAATGAGCAGTTCTTC. This sequence encodes CASSEALGRASGHNEQFF.

The J gene is TRBJ1-2, the V gene TRBV29-1, with 7 bases fitting TRBD1. The germline V gene encodes CDR1 SQVTM and CDR2 ANQGSEA. The CDR3 has 11 amino acids. Trimming removed 7 bases from V and 7 bases from J; junction bases left unmatched: 6. The CDR3 DNA reads as TGCAGCGCCGGGCACAGGGGTGGCTACACCTTC. Its translation: CSAGHRGGYTF.